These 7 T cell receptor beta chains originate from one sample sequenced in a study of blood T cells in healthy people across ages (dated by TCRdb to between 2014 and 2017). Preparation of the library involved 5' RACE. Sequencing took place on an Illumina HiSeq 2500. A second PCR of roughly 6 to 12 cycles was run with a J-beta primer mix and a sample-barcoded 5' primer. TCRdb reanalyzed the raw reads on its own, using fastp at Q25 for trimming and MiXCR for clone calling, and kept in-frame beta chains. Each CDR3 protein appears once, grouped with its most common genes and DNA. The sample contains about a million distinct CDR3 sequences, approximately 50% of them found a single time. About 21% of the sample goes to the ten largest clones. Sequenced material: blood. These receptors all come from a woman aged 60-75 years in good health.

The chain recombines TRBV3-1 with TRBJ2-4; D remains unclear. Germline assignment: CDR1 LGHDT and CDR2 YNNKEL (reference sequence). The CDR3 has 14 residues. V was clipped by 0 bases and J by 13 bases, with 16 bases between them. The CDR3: CASSQESRAAKQYF. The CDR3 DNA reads TGTGCCAGCAGCCAAGAGAGCAGAGCAGCAAAGCAGTACTTC.

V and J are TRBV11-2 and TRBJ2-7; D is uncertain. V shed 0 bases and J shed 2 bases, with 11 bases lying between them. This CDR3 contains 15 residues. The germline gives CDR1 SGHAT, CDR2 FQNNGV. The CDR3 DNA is TGTGCCAGCAGCTTAGAACAGCCCTTCCCCTACGAGCAGTACTTC. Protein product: CASSLEQPFPYEQYF. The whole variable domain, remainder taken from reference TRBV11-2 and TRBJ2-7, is EAGVAQSPRYKIIEKRQSVAFWCNPISGHATLYWYQQILGQGPKLLIQFQNNGVVDDSQLPKDRFSAERLKGVDSTLKIQPAKLEDSAVYLCASSLEQPFPYEQYFGPGTRLTVT.

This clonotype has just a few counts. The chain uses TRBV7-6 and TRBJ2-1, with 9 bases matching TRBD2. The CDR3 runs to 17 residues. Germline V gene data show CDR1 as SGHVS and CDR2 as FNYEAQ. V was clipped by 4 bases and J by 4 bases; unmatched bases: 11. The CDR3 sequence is CASSSRSSGRVYNEQFF. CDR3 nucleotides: TGTGCCAGCAGCTCCCGAAGTAGCGGGAGAGTATACAATGAGCAGTTCTTC.

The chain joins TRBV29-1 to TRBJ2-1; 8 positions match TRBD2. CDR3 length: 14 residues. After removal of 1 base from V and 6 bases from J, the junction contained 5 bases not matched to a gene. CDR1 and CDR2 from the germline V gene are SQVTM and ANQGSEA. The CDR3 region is CSVEVRTSSNEQFF. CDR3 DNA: TGCAGCGTTGAAGTTCGGACTAGCAGCAATGAGCAGTTCTTC.

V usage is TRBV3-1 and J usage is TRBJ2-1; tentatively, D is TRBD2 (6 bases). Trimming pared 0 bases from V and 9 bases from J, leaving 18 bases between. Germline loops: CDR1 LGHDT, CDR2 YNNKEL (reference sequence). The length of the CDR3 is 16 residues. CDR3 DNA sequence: TGTGCCAGCAGCCAAGAACGCGCGGTTGGGAGGCCTGAGCAGTTCTTC. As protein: CASSQERAVGRPEQFF.

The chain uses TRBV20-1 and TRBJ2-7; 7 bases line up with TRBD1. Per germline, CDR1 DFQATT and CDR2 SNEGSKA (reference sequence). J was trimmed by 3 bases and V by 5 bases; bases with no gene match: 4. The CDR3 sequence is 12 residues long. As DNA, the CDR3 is TGCAGTGCTCCAGACAGGGACTACGAGCAGTACTTC. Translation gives CSAPDRDYEQYF.

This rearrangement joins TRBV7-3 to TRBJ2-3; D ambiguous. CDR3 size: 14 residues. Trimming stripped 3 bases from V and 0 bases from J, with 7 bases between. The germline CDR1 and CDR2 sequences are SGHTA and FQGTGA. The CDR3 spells CASSFAQSTDTQYF. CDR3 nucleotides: TGTGCCAGCAGCTTTGCGCAGAGCACAGATACGCAGTATTTT.